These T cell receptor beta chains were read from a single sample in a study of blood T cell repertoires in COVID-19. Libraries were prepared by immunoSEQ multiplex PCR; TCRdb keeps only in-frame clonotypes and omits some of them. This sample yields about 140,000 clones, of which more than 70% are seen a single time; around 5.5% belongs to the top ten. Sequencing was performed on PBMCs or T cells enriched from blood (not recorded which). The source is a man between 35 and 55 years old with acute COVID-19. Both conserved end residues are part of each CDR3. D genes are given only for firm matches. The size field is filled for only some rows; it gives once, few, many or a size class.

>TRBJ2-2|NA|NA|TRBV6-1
TGTGCCAGCAGTGAAGGCCCCGCGACCGGGGAGCTGTTTTTT
CASSEGPATGELFF
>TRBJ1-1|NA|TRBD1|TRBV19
TGTGCCGCTACCAGGGGGCTGAACACTGAAGCTTTCTTT
CAATRGLNTEAFF
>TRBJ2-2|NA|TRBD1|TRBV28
TGTGCCAGCAGTTTGGCGGGACAGGCCGGGGAGCTGTTTTTT
CASSLAGQAGELFF
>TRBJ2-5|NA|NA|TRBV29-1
TGCAGCGCTGCGCGGGAGACCCAGTACTTC
CSAARETQYF
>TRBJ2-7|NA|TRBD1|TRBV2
TGTGCCAGCAGGGATTTCACAGGGGATAGCTCCTACGAGCAGTACTTC
CASRDFTGDSSYEQYF
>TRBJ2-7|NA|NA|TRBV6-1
TGTGCCAGCAGTGTCCTACAGGGGAGGTTTGGTTTCGAGCAGTACTTC
CASSVLQGRFGFEQYF
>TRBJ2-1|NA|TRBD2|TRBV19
TGTGCCAGTAGCGGGAGTAGCGGGTTAGAGCAGTTCTTC
CASSGSSGLEQFF
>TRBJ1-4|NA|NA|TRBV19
TGTGCCAGTAGTCCCGGCTCAAGGGAGGAAAAACTGTTTTTT
CASSPGSREEKLFF
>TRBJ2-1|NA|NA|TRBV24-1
TGTGCCACCAGTGATATAGCCCGTGGCCCCTACAATGAGCAGTTCTTC
CATSDIARGPYNEQFF
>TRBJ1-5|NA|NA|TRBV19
TGTGCCAGTGGCGAACGGGGGGCGGAGGGTCAGCCCCAGCATTTT
CASGERGAEGQPQHF
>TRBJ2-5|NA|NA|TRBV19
TGTGCCAGTACCCCCCAAGTGGGGAGTACCCAGTACTTC
CASTPQVGSTQYF
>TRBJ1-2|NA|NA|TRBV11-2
TGTGCCAGCAGCTTAGACTCCGGACAGAACTATGGCTACACCTTC
CASSLDSGQNYGYTF
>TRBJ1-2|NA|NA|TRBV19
TGTGCCACCAACACCGAACCCTATGGCTACACCTTC
CATNTEPYGYTF
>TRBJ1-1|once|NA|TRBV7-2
TGTGCCAGCAGCTTAGGCAGGCCCCTCACTGAAGCTTTCTTT
CASSLGRPLTEAFF
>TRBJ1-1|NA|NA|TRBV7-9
TGTGCCAGCACTCCAGGGGTCGAAGCTTTCTTT
CASTPGVEAFF
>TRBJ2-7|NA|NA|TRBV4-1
TGCGCCAGCAGCCAAGTTCCGGGGAGCTCCTACGAGCAGTACTTC
CASSQVPGSSYEQYF
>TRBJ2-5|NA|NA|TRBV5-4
TGTGCCAGCAAGGAAGGCAGGGCCCAAGAGACCCAGTACTTC
CASKEGRAQETQYF
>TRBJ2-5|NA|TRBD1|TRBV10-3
TGTGCCATCAGTGTATCCGGGACAGGGGGTTCAGAGACCCAGTACTTC
CAISVSGTGGSETQYF
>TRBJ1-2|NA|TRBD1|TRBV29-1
TGCAGCGTTGCTAGGGGACAGGGGGAAGGGCTTGTCGTCTATGGCTACACCTTC
CSVARGQGEGLVVYGYTF
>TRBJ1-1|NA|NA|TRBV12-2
TGTGCAAGTCGCCCATGGACAGGGCAAGTTCCGATGAACACTGAAGCTTTCTTT
CASRPWTGQVPMNTEAFF
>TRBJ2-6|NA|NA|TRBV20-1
TGCAGTGCTAGTTCGTATGGGGCCAACGTCCTGACTTTC
CSASSYGANVLTF
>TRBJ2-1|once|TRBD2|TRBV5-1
TGCGCCAGCAGCTTGGCCGGGACTAGCGGGATTTACAATGAGCAGTTCTTC
CASSLAGTSGIYNEQFF
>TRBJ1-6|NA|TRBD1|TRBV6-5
TGTGCCAGCAGTTACTCGTTTGGGACAGGGGGTTCACCCCTCCACTTT
CASSYSFGTGGSPLHF
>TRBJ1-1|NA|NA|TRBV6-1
TGTGCCAGCAGTGATGGACAATGGGGCACTGAAGCTTTCTTT
CASSDGQWGTEAFF
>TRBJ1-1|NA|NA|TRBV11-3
TGTGCCAGCAGCTTAGGGGCAGACAATGAAGCTTTCTTT
CASSLGADNEAFF
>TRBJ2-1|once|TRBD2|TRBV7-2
TGTGCCAGCAGCCTCGGTGGCAGCGGGGGCGAGCAGTTCTTC
CASSLGGSGGEQFF
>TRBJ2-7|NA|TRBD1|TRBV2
TGTGCCACCTACGCCGGGACAGGGGTCTACGAGCAGTACTTC
CATYAGTGVYEQYF
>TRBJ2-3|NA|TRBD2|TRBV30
TGTGCCTGGAGGAACGGGGGGGCCCCAGATACGCAGTATTTT
CAWRNGGAPDTQYF
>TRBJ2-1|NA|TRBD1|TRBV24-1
TGTGCCACCAGTGATACTTCAGGTAGGACAGGGATCGACAATGAGCAGTTCTTC
CATSDTSGRTGIDNEQFF
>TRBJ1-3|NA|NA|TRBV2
TGTGCCAGCAGTGAGAGGGGAAACACCATATATTTT
CASSERGNTIYF
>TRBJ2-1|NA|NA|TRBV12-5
TGTGCTAGTGGTCCCCCCACCGCGGCCCTCTCCTACAATGAGCAGTTCTTC
CASGPPTAALSYNEQFF
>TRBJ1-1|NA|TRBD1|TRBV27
TGTGCCAGCAGCCAGACGACAGGGGCGGACACTGAAGCTTTCTTT
CASSQTTGADTEAFF
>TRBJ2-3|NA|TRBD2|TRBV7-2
TGTGCCAGCAGCTTAGTGGCGGGAGTCGAGGCAGATACGCAGTATTTT
CASSLVAGVEADTQYF
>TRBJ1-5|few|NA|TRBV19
TGTGCCAGTAGTATAATTTCGGAGCTTTATCAGCCCCAGCATTTT
CASSIISELYQPQHF
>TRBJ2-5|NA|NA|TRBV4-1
TGCGCCAGCACCCTAGCCCCGGGGTGGGAGACCCAGTACTTC
CASTLAPGWETQYF
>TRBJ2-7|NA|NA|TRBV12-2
TGTGCAAGTCGCTTAGGGGGACAGGAGGACAGCTACGAGCAGTACTTC
CASRLGGQEDSYEQYF
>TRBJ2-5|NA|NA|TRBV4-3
TGCGCCAGCAGCCCCAAGGCGTCCCGGCGCGGCGAGACCCAGTACTTC
CASSPKASRRGETQYF
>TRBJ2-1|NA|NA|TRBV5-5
TGTGCCAGCAGCTTGGCGGGGGACAATGAGCAGTTCTTC
CASSLAGDNEQFF
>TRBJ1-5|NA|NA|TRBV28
TGTGCCAGCAGTTTCCGACAGACCGGACAGCCCCAGCATTTT
CASSFRQTGQPQHF
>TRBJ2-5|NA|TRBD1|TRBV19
TGTGCCAGTACCAGGGGACAGGGGGAGACCCAGTACTTC
CASTRGQGETQYF
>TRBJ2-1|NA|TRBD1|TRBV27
TGTGCCAGCAGTTGGGGCGGACAGGAGAGCTCCTACAATGAGCAGTTCTTC
CASSWGGQESSYNEQFF
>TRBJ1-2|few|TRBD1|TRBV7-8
TGTGCCAGCAGCTTAGGGGTGGCAGGGGGCGGCTACACCTTC
CASSLGVAGGGYTF
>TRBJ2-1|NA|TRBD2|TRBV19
TGTGCCAGTAGTATAGCAGGGACTAGCGGGTACAATGAGCAGTTCTTC
CASSIAGTSGYNEQFF
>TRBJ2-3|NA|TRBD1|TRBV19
TGTGCCAGTAGAACCGCGACAGGGGGCACAGATACGCAGTATTTT
CASRTATGGTDTQYF
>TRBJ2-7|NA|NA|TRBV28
TGTGCCAGCAGTTTAGGGCAATTTGGCTCCTACGAGCAGTACTTC
CASSLGQFGSYEQYF
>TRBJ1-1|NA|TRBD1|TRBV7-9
TGTGCCAGCAGCCAGGGACAGGTAAACGCTGAAGCTTTCTTT
CASSQGQVNAEAFF
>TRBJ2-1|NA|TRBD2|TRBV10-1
TGCGCCAGCAGCCCCGTTAGCGGGGAAACCTACAATGAGCAGTTCTTC
CASSPVSGETYNEQFF
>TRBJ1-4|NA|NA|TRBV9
TGTGCCAGCAGCGTCGACAGCATAAATGAAAAACTGTTTTTT
CASSVDSINEKLFF
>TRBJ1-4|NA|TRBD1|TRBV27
TGTGCCAGCAGTCCCAGGACAGGGCCAACTAATGAAAAACTGTTTTTT
CASSPRTGPTNEKLFF
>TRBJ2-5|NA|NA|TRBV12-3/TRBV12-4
TGTGCCAGCGGGGGGGCGGAAGGGGAGACCCAGTACTTC
CASGGAEGETQYF